One sample yielded the 19 T cell receptor beta chains listed below, sequenced in a study of response to subunit inactivated influenza vaccine. MiXCR was run by TCRdb on the RT-PCR reads, yielding one entry per CDR3 protein. The sample holds some 520,000 distinct CDR3 sequences, 16% seen once. Sequencing used CD4+ T cells sorted from PBMCs, obtained 23 months after vaccination. These receptors were collected from a man between 50 and 75 years old who received an inactivated influenza vaccine.

This clonotype was recorded a few times. The chain employs TRBV28 and TRBJ2-5, with 14 bases identical to TRBD2. The V gene's germline CDR1 is MDHEN and CDR2 SYDVKM. This CDR3 has 18 amino acids. Trimming removed 4 bases from V and 2 bases from J; junction bases left unmatched: 9. The CDR3: CASSSQGLAGVGQETQYF. CDR3 sequence (DNA): TGTGCCAGCAGTTCGCAGGGACTAGCGGGAGTGGGGCAAGAGACCCAGTACTTC.

This clonotype showed up just a few times. The chain combines TRBV5-1 with TRBJ2-3; a possible D gene is TRBD2 (6 bases). The V end was cut by 4 bases, the J end by 5 bases, with 14 bases between. This CDR3 region has 14 residues. Germline CDR1 is SGHRS and CDR2 is YFSETQ. CDR3 residues: CASSEAGTGDTQYF. CDR3 sequence (DNA): TGCGCCAGCAGCGAGGCGGGAACGGGAGATACGCAGTATTTT.

The chain carries TRBV20-1 and TRBJ1-5; D perhaps matches TRBD1 (5 bases). Germline V gene sequence: CDR1 DFQATT, CDR2 SNEGSKA (reference sequence). Trimming took 2 bases from V and 4 from J, leaving 9 bases between them. The CDR3 totals 13 residues. The CDR3 reads CSARRTSNQPQHF. CDR3 bases: TGCAGTGCTAGAAGGACAAGTAATCAGCCCCAGCATTTT.

This chain joins TRBV7-8 and TRBJ2-7; no clear D. This CDR3 is 12 amino acids long. Germline CDR1 and CDR2: SGHVS and FQNEAQ. V dropped 5 bases and J dropped 5 bases, with 10 bases sitting between them. CDR3 protein: CASSGPMNEQYF. The DNA of the CDR3 is TGTGCCAGCAGCGGACCGATGAACGAGCAGTACTTC.

The J gene is TRBJ2-7, the V gene TRBV6-2 or TRBV6-3, with D perhaps matching TRBD1 or TRBD2 (5 bases each). The germline CDR1 and CDR2 sequences are MNHEY and SVGEGT. This CDR3 has 15 amino acids. The germline V and J ends were trimmed by 2 bases and 5 bases, with 16 bases remaining between them. In DNA, the CDR3 is TGTGCCAGCAGTTACCCGGGACCCAGATCGCACGAGCAGTACTTC. Translating it yields CASSYPGPRSHEQYF.

This clonotype was seen at least ten times. The V gene is TRBV7-9, the J gene TRBJ1-1, with a weak D call TRBD1 (5 bases). The V gene lost 3 bases and the J gene lost 0 bases, with 8 bases spanning the gap. CDR1 is SEHNR and CDR2 is FQNEAQ in the germline V gene (reference sequence). The CDR3 runs 14 residues. The CDR3: CASSFGHLNTEAFF. CDR3 sequence (DNA): TGTGCCAGCAGCTTTGGACATCTGAACACTGAAGCTTTCTTT.

This clonotype was seen more than once but under ten times. The V and J genes are TRBV12-3 or TRBV12-4 and TRBJ1-5; 7 bases align to TRBD1. The CDR3 totals 15 residues. V was clipped by 4 bases and J by 4 bases; unmatched bases: 7. CDR3 amino acids: CASSSSGDRNQPQHF. CDR3 sequence (DNA): TGTGCCAGCAGTTCCTCGGGGGACAGAAATCAGCCCCAGCATTTT.

This clonotype was seen at least ten times. The V call is TRBV12-3 or TRBV12-4, the J call TRBJ1-5; no clear D. Trimming left V 1 base short and J 2 bases short, with 3 bases between. This CDR3 region has 13 residues. CDR3 bases: TGTGCCAGCAGTTTAGATCGCAATCAGCCCCAGCATTTT. As protein: CASSLDRNQPQHF.

This rearrangement joins TRBV20-1 to TRBJ1-4, with D maybe TRBD1 (5 bases). CDR1 and CDR2 (germline): DFQATT, SNEGSKA (reference sequence). This CDR3 has 13 residues. Trimming took 3 bases from V and 4 from J, leaving 9 bases between them. The CDR3 protein is CSASWGFNEKLFF. The DNA for the CDR3 is TGCAGTGCTAGTTGGGGGTTTAATGAAAAACTGTTTTTT.

The gene calls are TRBV20-1 and TRBJ2-7; TRBD1 matches 7 bases. J lost 6 bases, V lost 7 bases, and 12 bases had no gene match. The CDR3 is 13 residues long. Germline V gene lookup returns CDR1 DFQATT and CDR2 SNEGSKA (reference sequence). Here the CDR3 reads CSGSTGNVGEQYF. The CDR3 nucleotides read TGCAGTGGTTCGACAGGGAATGTCGGCGAGCAGTACTTC.

This clonotype was counted many times. CDR3 region: CASSLAATDTQYF. CDR3 nucleotides: TGCGCCAGCAGCTTGGCAGCCACAGATACGCAGTATTTT. The rearrangement uses TRBV5-1 and TRBJ2-3; D uncertain. Germline CDR1 SGHRS, CDR2 YFSETQ. V was pared by 0 bases and J by 2 bases, with 4 bases between. This CDR3 comprises 13 residues.

This clonotype was observed many times. V gene TRBV11-2 combines with J gene TRBJ2-3, with a tentative D call TRBD2 (6 bases). V shed 2 bases and J shed 3 bases, with 12 bases lying between them. This CDR3 is 15 amino acids long. In germline, CDR1 is SGHAT, CDR2 FQNNGV. The CDR3 reads CASSLRIGGTDTQYF. In nucleotides, the CDR3 is TGTGCCAGCAGCTTACGGATCGGGGGAACAGATACGCAGTATTTT.

This clonotype has at least ten counts. This chain uses TRBV3-1 with TRBJ2-7; TRBD1 matches 10 bases. CDR3 length: 13 residues. The V gene end was trimmed by 4 bases and the J gene end by 3 bases; junction bases not matched to a gene: 0. Germline-derived CDR1 and CDR2 are LGHDT and YNNKEL (reference sequence). CDR3 in amino acids: CASSRTGGYEQYF. As DNA, the CDR3 is TGTGCCAGCAGCCGGACAGGGGGCTACGAGCAGTACTTC.

This sequence joins TRBV5-1 and TRBJ2-3; TRBD1 or TRBD2 may be the D gene (5 bases each). The length of the CDR3 is 13 residues. In germline, CDR1 is SGHRS, CDR2 YFSETQ. Trimming cost V 6 bases and J 2 bases, with 10 bases left between them. CDR3 coding DNA: TGCGCCAGCACCGGGGACGACACAGATACGCAGTATTTT. This gives the protein CASTGDDTDTQYF.

CDR3 protein: CASSQDRLLNEQFF. The CDR3, as DNA: TGCGCCAGCAGCCAAGATCGGCTCCTCAATGAGCAGTTCTTC. The chain combines TRBV4-3 with TRBJ2-1; D is unclear. V lost 0 bases, J lost 6 bases, and 9 bases lay in between. This CDR3 region has 14 residues. Germline V CDR1 and CDR2: LGHNA, YSLEER.

The table lists this clonotype with a few counts. This chain links TRBV7-3 with TRBJ2-2, with 12 bases matching TRBD2. V dropped 5 bases and J dropped 5; count of bases not matched to a gene: 3. The CDR3 spans 15 residues. The germline V gene encodes CDR1 SGHTA and CDR2 FQGTGA. CDR3 bases: TGTGCCAGCAGCCCACTAGCGGGAGGAACCGGGGAGCTGTTTTTT. Translating gives CASSPLAGGTGELFF.

This CDR3 reads CSARDQPTGSIQYF. CDR3 in DNA: TGCAGTGCTAGAGATCAGCCCACGGGTAGCATTCAGTACTTC. The chain carries TRBV20-1 and TRBJ2-4, with D hard to call. V dropped 0 bases and J dropped 9 bases, with 15 bases sitting between them. The germline gives CDR1 DFQATT, CDR2 SNEGSKA (reference sequence). This CDR3 contains 14 residues.

This clonotype occurred many times. The chain carries TRBV20-1 and TRBJ2-5; the D is unclear. The CDR3 consists of 18 residues. Germline V CDR1 and CDR2: DFQATT, SNEGSKA (reference sequence). Trimming pared 6 bases from V and 0 bases from J, leaving 26 bases between. This CDR3 reads CSANTPSIRRSYQETQYF. CDR3 DNA: TGCAGTGCAAACACCCCCTCGATTCGGCGGTCGTACCAAGAGACCCAGTACTTC.

The chain recombines TRBV28 with TRBJ2-3; 11 nucleotides align to TRBD2. Germline V gene sequence: CDR1 MDHEN, CDR2 SYDVKM. CDR3 length: 16 amino acids. Unmatched junction bases numbered 8, after V lost 5 bases and J lost 4 bases. The chain's CDR3 is CASSETSGRESDTQYF. The CDR3 bases are TGTGCCAGCAGTGAAACTAGCGGGAGAGAGTCAGATACGCAGTATTTT.